This T cell receptor beta chain was observed in a study of blood T cell repertoires in COVID-19. Study in general: Material from acute and convalescent COVID-19 was sourced from the United States, Italy and Spain. Sources were T cells, B-cell-depleted T cells, or PBMCs; the material itself was cDNA or gDNA.

The germline V gene encodes CDR1 LNHDA and CDR2 SQIVND (reference sequence). The CDR3 spans 15 residues. V dropped 5 bases and J dropped 7; count of bases not matched to a gene: 10. Per the authors' pipeline: Estimated nucleated cell counts came from reference gene primer amplification. The data were produced by immunoSEQ multiplex PCR, yet TCRdb's version contains in-frame clones alone and is incomplete. V, J and clone size are taken as reported in that table, and D and trimming were inferred from the DNA itself. The sample includes roughly 250,000 clones, roughly 90% of them seen just once. This chain links TRBV19 with TRBJ1-1, with 10 positions matching TRBD1. The sequenced material came from peripheral blood. This clonotype was sampled from a man in his 60s who had recovered from COVID-19. The CDR3 DNA is TGTGCCAGTAGTCCCGACAGGGGGCCCACGCGTGAAGCTTTCTTT. This translates into CASSPDRGPTREAFF.